Following are 27 T cell receptor beta chains from one sample sequenced in a study of cytomegalovirus exposure and HLA in healthy donors. Primers for the PCR totalled 60 Vbeta and 13 Jbeta. This table comes from immunoSEQ multiplex PCR, and its TCRdb copy is limited to in-frame clones, with some not included. The data hold 150,000 to 200,000 clones, with around 62% observed a single time. Material: PBMCs. These receptors were collected from a man aged 35-49 years in good health and CMV-seronegative.

The V and J genes are TRBV5-8 and TRBJ2-3; D is ambiguous. CDR3 length equals 11 residues. V was shortened by 4 bases and J by 9 bases, with 9 bases between the two germline ends. Germline values: CDR1 SGHTS, CDR2 YDEGEE. For the CDR3, the DNA is TGTGCCAGCAGCCTCCCAAGCACGCAGTATTTT. It encodes CASSLPSTQYF.

The chain has TRBV6-1 and TRBJ1-5; possibly TRBD1 for D (6 bases). The germline V gene has CDR1 MNHNS and CDR2 SASEGT. V shed 3 bases and J shed 0 bases, with 15 bases lying between them. This CDR3 comprises 17 residues. CDR3 nucleotide sequence: TGTGCCAGCAGTGATGGGGGCCGCGGTTATAGCAATCAGCCCCAGCATTTT. It encodes CASSDGGRGYSNQPQHF.

The rearrangement links TRBV9 to TRBJ2-5, with TRBD1 identical over 11 bases. The CDR3 spans 16 residues. Germline V gene data show CDR1 as SGDLS and CDR2 as YYNGEE. Trimming cost V 4 bases and J 2 bases; bases outside gene matches: 7. CDR3 DNA sequence: TGTGCCAGCAGCAAAGGGACAGGGGGACCGCAAGAGACCCAGTACTTC. Its protein product is CASSKGTGGPQETQYF.

This sequence joins TRBV5-1 and TRBJ2-1; D is perhaps TRBD2 (7 bases). This CDR3 is 16 amino acids long. Trimming pared 6 bases from V and 10 bases from J, leaving 26 bases between. Germline CDR1 reads SGHRS; CDR2 reads YFSETQ. The CDR3 reads CASTDSLGGGPREQFF. CDR3 nucleotide sequence: TGCGCCAGCACTGACTCGTTAGGGGGAGGGCCTAGGGAGCAGTTCTTC.

The V and J genes are TRBV28 and TRBJ2-2; 7 bases agree with TRBD1. Germline loops: CDR1 MDHEN, CDR2 SYDVKM. V was clipped by 8 bases and J by 2 bases; unmatched bases: 8. The CDR3 runs to 15 residues. As DNA, the CDR3 is TGTGCCAGCTACAGGGGCATGGGAAACACCGGGGAGCTGTTTTTT. Amino acids: CASYRGMGNTGELFF.

The rearrangement uses TRBV2 and TRBJ1-4; no definite D call. The CDR3 loop spans 16 amino acids. The V and J ends lost 2 bases and 0 bases respectively, with 10 bases between them. Per germline, CDR1 SNHLY and CDR2 FYNNEI. The CDR3 loop reads CASSENSPATNEKLFF. As DNA, the CDR3 is TGTGCCAGCAGTGAAAACTCGCCTGCAACTAATGAAAAACTGTTTTTT.

This clone was picked up one time. J is TRBJ2-5 and V is TRBV7-2; TRBD1 aligns across 8 bases. The trim removed 5 bases at V and 6 bases at J, leaving 11 bases unmatched. Looked up from germline, CDR1 is SGHTA and CDR2 is FQGNSA. The CDR3 has 15 amino acids. The CDR3 nucleotides read TGTGCCAGCAGCGCCCTGGACAGGGTCACACAGACCCAGTACTTC. It translates to CASSALDRVTQTQYF.

CDR3 bases: TGCGCCAGCAGCTTGGCCAGGGACACTTACTACAATGAGCAGTTCTTC. Translating gives CASSLARDTYYNEQFF. The rearrangement links TRBV5-1 to TRBJ2-1; D perhaps matches TRBD1 (6 bases). The germline V gene has CDR1 SGHRS and CDR2 YFSETQ. The ends were cut back, 0 bases at V and 3 bases at J, with 13 bases in the middle. This CDR3 has 16 residues.

The J gene is TRBJ1-1, the V gene TRBV7-9; a possible D gene is TRBD1 (6 bases). This CDR3 region has 15 residues. Trimming took off 1 base at V and 1 base at J, with 10 bases between the two ends. The germline CDR1 and CDR2 sequences are SEHNR and FQNEAQ (reference sequence). CDR3 sequence: CASSLDRGQNTEAFF. CDR3 bases: TGTGCCAGCAGCTTAGATAGGGGACAGAACACTGAAGCTTTCTTT.

The chain has TRBV7-9 and TRBJ2-1, with unresolved D. The germline V gene has CDR1 SEHNR and CDR2 FQNEAQ (reference sequence). V was clipped by 2 bases and J by 5 bases, with 10 bases between them. This CDR3 has 14 amino acids. CDR3 bases: TGTGCCAGCAGCTTATGGGCAGCAGACAATGAGCAGTTCTTC. It is translated as CASSLWAADNEQFF.

This clone was detected once. The chain links TRBV28 to TRBJ1-5; tentatively, D is TRBD1 (6 bases). Germline V lookup: CDR1 MDHEN, CDR2 SYDVKM. V was trimmed by 6 bases and J by 3 bases, leaving 15 bases between them. This CDR3 is 15 amino acids long. CDR3 in amino acids: CASRRGGRDNQPQHF. The CDR3, as DNA: TGTGCCAGCAGGCGGGGGGGCAGAGACAATCAGCCCCAGCATTTT. Drawing the rest from reference TRBV28 and TRBJ1-5, the complete variable domain is DVKVTQSSRYLVKRTGEKVFLECVQDMDHENMFWYRQDPGLGLRLIYFSYDVKMKEKGDIPEGYSVSREKKERFSLILESASTNQTSMYLCASRRGGRDNQPQHFGDGTRLSIL.

The genes are TRBV11-2 and TRBJ2-7; 7 nucleotides line up with TRBD1. J was trimmed by 4 bases and V by 5 bases; bases with no gene match: 11. The CDR3 loop spans 15 amino acids. Germline lookup yields CDR1 SGHAT and CDR2 FQNNGV. This CDR3 is CASSKETGPLYEQYF. The CDR3 DNA sequence: TGTGCCAGCAGCAAAGAGACAGGGCCGCTTTACGAGCAGTACTTC.

The gene calls are TRBV7-8 and TRBJ2-5; 9 positions agree with TRBD1. Germline V CDR1 and CDR2: SGHVS, FQNEAQ. The J segment lost 3 bases and the V segment lost 1 base, leaving 3 bases of the junction unmatched. The CDR3 runs 15 residues. CDR3 bases: TGTGCCAGCAGCTTAGAGGGACAGGGAGAAGAGACCCAGTACTTC. This codes for CASSLEGQGEETQYF.

The chain couples TRBV6-6 to TRBJ2-4, with 7 bases matching TRBD1. After removal of 6 bases from V and 6 bases from J, the junction contained 8 bases not matched to a gene. Looked up from germline, CDR1 is MNHNY and CDR2 is SVGAGI (reference sequence). This CDR3 spans 14 amino acids. In nucleotides, the CDR3 is TGTGCCAGCAGCAATACAGGGGAACGAAACATTCAGTACTTC. The encoded protein is CASSNTGERNIQYF.

The chain couples TRBV30 to TRBJ2-7, with 11 positions matching TRBD1. The CDR3 is made up of 14 amino acids. With 4 bases clipped from V and 1 base from J, the junction kept 3 bases outside the gene matches. Germline CDR1 is GTSNPN and CDR2 is SVGIG (reference sequence). The CDR3 region has the DNA TGTGCCTGGAAGGGGACAGGGGGTTCCTACGAGCAGTACTTC. Translated: CAWKGTGGSYEQYF.

The J gene is TRBJ2-1, the V gene TRBV15, with 9 bases aligning to TRBD2. Germline V gene sequence: CDR1 LNHNV, CDR2 YYDKDF (reference sequence). With 3 bases clipped from V and 6 bases from J, the junction kept 12 bases outside the gene matches. The CDR3 runs 17 residues. The CDR3 DNA reads as TGTGCCACCAGCAGCATTCTTAGCGGGAGTACCCCCAATGAGCAGTTCTTC. Its protein is CATSSILSGSTPNEQFF.

This clone was recorded once. The gene calls are TRBV4-2 and TRBJ1-1, with D tentatively TRBD1 (5 bases). The CDR3 has 15 residues. V was shortened by 4 bases and J by 6 bases, with 18 bases between the two germline ends. The V gene's germline CDR1 is LGHNA and CDR2 YNFKEQ. CDR3 nucleotide sequence: TGTGCCAGCAGCCTCAACCAGGGTGAGGCAGCTGAAGCTTTCTTT. Translated, it gives CASSLNQGEAAEAFF.

In its sample, this clone was seen a few times. This sequence joins TRBV19 and TRBJ1-2, with D perhaps matching TRBD1 (5 bases). The CDR3 contains 14 residues. Per germline, CDR1 LNHDA and CDR2 SQIVND (reference sequence). Trimming cost V 5 bases and J 4 bases, with 14 bases left between them. The CDR3 loop reads CASSVTGDRYGYTF. As DNA, the CDR3 is TGTGCCAGTAGTGTGACGGGGGACCGCTATGGCTACACCTTC.

The chain combines TRBV11-2 with TRBJ1-5; tentative D call: TRBD1 (5 bases). The CDR3 loop spans 15 amino acids. Germline CDR1 is SGHAT and CDR2 is FQNNGV. Trimming stripped 2 bases from V and 4 bases from J, with 12 bases between. The CDR3 sequence: CASSLSNRQNQPQHF. CDR3 DNA: TGTGCCAGCAGCTTATCGAACAGGCAAAATCAGCCCCAGCATTTT.

CDR3: CASSQVLNGYTF. The CDR3 DNA follows: TGTGCCAGCAGTCAGGTTCTGAATGGCTACACCTTC. The rearrangement links TRBV9 to TRBJ1-2; D uncertain. Per the germline V gene, CDR1 is SGDLS and CDR2 is YYNGEE. V lost 5 bases, J lost 6 bases, and 11 bases lay in between. This CDR3 contains 12 residues.

The rearrangement joins TRBV7-2 to TRBJ1-5, with 8 nucleotides matching TRBD1. V gave up 0 bases and J gave up 6 bases; unmatched junction bases: 1. This CDR3 spans 14 amino acids. Germline V CDR1 and CDR2: SGHTA, FQGNSA. This CDR3 is CASSLARGRQPQHF. In DNA, the CDR3 is TGTGCCAGCAGCTTAGCCAGGGGGCGTCAGCCCCAGCATTTT. Together with reference TRBV7-2 and TRBJ1-5, the CDR3 gives the full variable domain: GAGVSQSPSNKVTEKGKDVELRCDPISGHTALYWYRQSLGQGLEFLIYFQGNSAPDKSGLPSDRFSAERTGGSVSTLTIQRTQQEDSAVYLCASSLARGRQPQHFGDGTRLSIL.

The J gene is TRBJ1-1, the V gene TRBV2, with TRBD1 as a possible D gene (5 bases). Germline V gene data show CDR1 as SNHLY and CDR2 as FYNNEI. V was trimmed by 6 bases and J by 2 bases, leaving 13 bases between them. This CDR3 region has 14 residues. The CDR3 loop is CASRRIRGNTEAFF. The CDR3, as DNA: TGTGCCAGCAGACGAATAAGGGGTAACACTGAAGCTTTCTTT. The full variable domain, rest sourced from reference TRBV2 and TRBJ1-1, is EPEVTQTPSHQVTQMGQEVILRCVPISNHLYFYWYRQILGQKVEFLVSFYNNEISEKSEIFDDQFSVERPDGSNFTLKIRSTKLEDSAMYFCASRRIRGNTEAFFGQGTRLTVV.

The V and J genes are TRBV11-2 and TRBJ2-3; weak D call: TRBD2 (6 bases). Germline loops: CDR1 SGHAT, CDR2 FQNNGV. The CDR3 covers 16 residues. V was shortened by 1 base and J by 0 bases, with 11 bases between the two germline ends. In nucleotides, the CDR3 is TGTGCCAGCAGCTTAGCTCGGGGGACTAGCACAGATACGCAGTATTTT. Protein sequence: CASSLARGTSTDTQYF.

The V and J genes are TRBV7-9 and TRBJ2-1; possibly TRBD2 for D (6 bases). Germline V gives CDR1 SEHNR, CDR2 FQNEAQ (reference sequence). The V end lost 0 bases, the J end lost 8 bases, and 11 bases lay between the germline ends. This CDR3 region has 14 residues. CDR3: CASSLAGGTDEQFF. The CDR3 region has the DNA TGTGCCAGCAGCTTAGCGGGGGGAACGGATGAGCAGTTCTTC.

This chain links TRBV6-1 with TRBJ1-1; 7 positions match TRBD1. CDR1 is MNHNS and CDR2 is SASEGT in the germline V gene. V lost 3 bases, J lost 4 bases, and 8 bases stayed unmatched. The CDR3 is 15 residues long. The CDR3 bases are TGTGCCAGCAGTGACTACAGGGGTGCGGGCACTGAAGCTTTCTTT. Protein product: CASSDYRGAGTEAFF.

The chain joins TRBV5-4 to TRBJ2-1; TRBD2 aligns across 8 bases. Per germline, CDR1 SGHNT and CDR2 YYREEE (reference sequence). This CDR3 has 16 residues. Trimming cost V 5 bases and J 1 base; bases outside gene matches: 8. CDR3 in amino acids: CASRKEAGDSYNEQFF. CDR3 coding DNA: TGTGCCAGCAGGAAGGAAGCGGGAGATTCCTACAATGAGCAGTTCTTC.

This rearrangement joins TRBV4-2 to TRBJ2-3, with D possibly TRBD2 on 5 matching bases. Trimming cost V 1 base and J 7 bases, with 12 bases left between them. Germline V gene lookup returns CDR1 LGHNA and CDR2 YNFKEQ. This CDR3 has 14 residues. The CDR3 DNA follows: TGTGCCAGCAGCCAAGTGAAGGACTCCCATACGCAGTATTTT. Translation: CASSQVKDSHTQYF.